These T cell receptor beta chains were read from a single sample in a study of T cells after yellow fever vaccination. TCRdb reanalysed the 5' RACE reads using MiXCR and keeps one entry per CDR3 protein. The sample has 300,000 to 400,000 distinct CDR3 sequences; 8.5% to 9% are singletons. The starting material was PBMCs, obtained on the day of the first yellow fever vaccination. The receptors come from a young man who received the YFV17D yellow fever vaccine. CDR3s include the opening cysteine and the closing phenylalanine or tryptophan. The D gene is left open where the match is weak. Only part of the rows carry a size: once, few, many, or a class if the clone is expanded.

CDR3 DNA: TGTGCCAGCAGAGGGGAAATCAATCAGCCCCAGCATTTT; CDR3 protein: CASRGEINQPQHF; V gene: TRBV2; D gene: .; clone size: many; J gene: TRBJ1-5
CDR3 DNA: TGTGCCAGCAGTGAACCGGGGGAGAGCACAGATACGCAGTATTTT; CDR3 protein: CASSEPGESTDTQYF; V gene: TRBV6-1; D gene: .; clone size: few; J gene: TRBJ2-3
CDR3 DNA: TGCGCCAGCAGTTATACGGGACAGCTGAACACCGGGGAGCTGTTTTTT; CDR3 protein: CASSYTGQLNTGELFF; V gene: TRBV5-1; D gene: TRBD1; clone size: many; J gene: TRBJ2-2
CDR3 DNA: TGTGCCAGCAGTTCAGGCGGGAGAGATACGCAGTATTTT; CDR3 protein: CASSSGGRDTQYF; V gene: TRBV27; D gene: TRBD2; clone size: many; J gene: TRBJ2-3
CDR3 DNA: TGTGCCAGCAGACGCCCGGGGGGGTTCCAAGAGACCCAGTACTTC; CDR3 protein: CASRRPGGFQETQYF; V gene: TRBV7-9; D gene: TRBD2; clone size: few; J gene: TRBJ2-5
CDR3 DNA: TGCGCCAGCCAACCAACTACGAACACCGGGGAGCTGTTTTTT; CDR3 protein: CASQPTTNTGELFF; V gene: TRBV5-1; D gene: .; clone size: many; J gene: TRBJ2-2
CDR3 DNA: TGCGCCAGCAGCTTGGACAGGGGAGCCGGAAACACCATATATTTT; CDR3 protein: CASSLDRGAGNTIYF; V gene: TRBV5-1; D gene: TRBD1; clone size: few; J gene: TRBJ1-3
CDR3 DNA: TGTGCCAGCACTAACGGAGGGGGCACAGATACGCAGTATTTT; CDR3 protein: CASTNGGGTDTQYF; V gene: TRBV3-1; D gene: .; clone size: .; J gene: TRBJ2-3
CDR3 DNA: TGTGCCAGCAGCCCCAGTCCAGGGGCCGGGGAGCTGTTTTTT; CDR3 protein: CASSPSPGAGELFF; V gene: TRBV7-6; D gene: .; clone size: many; J gene: TRBJ2-2
CDR3 DNA: TGTGCCTGGAGTGGCGGGGCTCAGCCCCAGCATTTT; CDR3 protein: CAWSGGAQPQHF; V gene: TRBV30; D gene: .; clone size: few; J gene: TRBJ1-5
CDR3 DNA: TGTGCCAGCAGCTTAAGGAGGCAGGGGGGAGATACGCAGTATTTT; CDR3 protein: CASSLRRQGGDTQYF; V gene: TRBV7-9; D gene: .; clone size: few; J gene: TRBJ2-3
CDR3 DNA: TGTGCCAGCAGCTTGGTGGCGGGGGGTCGGTACCAAGAGACCCAGTACTTC; CDR3 protein: CASSLVAGGRYQETQYF; V gene: TRBV5-6; D gene: TRBD2; clone size: .; J gene: TRBJ2-5
CDR3 DNA: TGCGCCAGCAGCTTTGACAGGGGCGGCACCGGGGAGCTGTTTTTT; CDR3 protein: CASSFDRGGTGELFF; V gene: TRBV5-1; D gene: TRBD1; clone size: few; J gene: TRBJ2-2
CDR3 DNA: TGTGCCAGCAGCTTAGTCATAGAGGCCGGGGAGCTGTTTTTT; CDR3 protein: CASSLVIEAGELFF; V gene: TRBV11-2; D gene: .; clone size: few; J gene: TRBJ2-2
CDR3 DNA: TGTGCCAGCAGTTACGGCAGGGCGAACACCGGGGAGCTGTTTTTT; CDR3 protein: CASSYGRANTGELFF; V gene: TRBV6-5; D gene: .; clone size: few; J gene: TRBJ2-2
CDR3 DNA: TGTGCCAGCAGCTATGGACAGACTCGAGGGGCCAACGTCCTGACTTTC; CDR3 protein: CASSYGQTRGANVLTF; V gene: TRBV7-9; D gene: .; clone size: few; J gene: TRBJ2-6
CDR3 DNA: TGTGCCAGCAGCCCGACAGGGGTGAACACTGAAGCTTTCTTT; CDR3 protein: CASSPTGVNTEAFF; V gene: TRBV12-3/TRBV12-4; D gene: TRBD1; clone size: .; J gene: TRBJ1-1
CDR3 DNA: TGCAGTGCTACCCCTTCGGACAGGGGAAGCTCCTACGAGCAGTACTTC; CDR3 protein: CSATPSDRGSSYEQYF; V gene: TRBV20-1; D gene: TRBD1; clone size: few; J gene: TRBJ2-7
CDR3 DNA: TGTGCCAGCAGCGTAGCCGCGGCAGGGGACTATGGCTACACCTTC; CDR3 protein: CASSVAAAGDYGYTF; V gene: TRBV9; D gene: .; clone size: .; J gene: TRBJ1-2
CDR3 DNA: TGCACCAGCAGCCGCACTAGCGGAGCGAACACCGGGGAGCTGTTTTTT; CDR3 protein: CTSSRTSGANTGELFF; V gene: TRBV1; D gene: .; clone size: .; J gene: TRBJ2-2
CDR3 DNA: TGTGCCAGCGGCCCTGGGCTCGTCGGTACGCAGTATTTT; CDR3 protein: CASGPGLVGTQYF; V gene: TRBV5-5; D gene: .; clone size: .; J gene: TRBJ2-3
CDR3 DNA: TGTGCCAGCAGCTTCCGTAAGGGGGTGAACACTGAAGCTTTCTTT; CDR3 protein: CASSFRKGVNTEAFF; V gene: TRBV7-9; D gene: .; clone size: .; J gene: TRBJ1-1
CDR3 DNA: TGCGCCAGCCGAACCCAGGGGGCCTCGGGCACTGAAGCTTTCTTT; CDR3 protein: CASRTQGASGTEAFF; V gene: TRBV5-1; D gene: TRBD1; clone size: many; J gene: TRBJ1-1
CDR3 DNA: TGCGCCAGCAGCTTTCAGGGAACGAACACCGGGGAGCTGTTTTTT; CDR3 protein: CASSFQGTNTGELFF; V gene: TRBV5-1; D gene: .; clone size: few; J gene: TRBJ2-2
CDR3 DNA: TGTGCCAGCAGTAAGGGGACGGGCGGGGGACTGTACAATGAGCAGTTCTTC; CDR3 protein: CASSKGTGGGLYNEQFF; V gene: TRBV27; D gene: TRBD2; clone size: few; J gene: TRBJ2-1
CDR3 DNA: TGTGCCAGCAGCAAAGCGCAGGGGGCAGGGAGGCGGCAAGAGACCCAGTACTTC; CDR3 protein: CASSKAQGAGRRQETQYF; V gene: TRBV21-1; D gene: .; clone size: few; J gene: TRBJ2-5
CDR3 DNA: TGTGCCACCGGGACAGGGGACACCGGGGAGCTGTTTTTT; CDR3 protein: CATGTGDTGELFF; V gene: TRBV24-1; D gene: TRBD1; clone size: many; J gene: TRBJ2-2
CDR3 DNA: TGCGCCAGCAGTGAAGGCGGGGGGATCTCCTACGAGCAGTACTTC; CDR3 protein: CASSEGGGISYEQYF; V gene: TRBV10-2; D gene: TRBD2; clone size: few; J gene: TRBJ2-7
CDR3 DNA: TGTGCCAGCAGCTTATACGGGGTTGCGAACACTGAAGCTTTCTTT; CDR3 protein: CASSLYGVANTEAFF; V gene: TRBV7-2; D gene: .; clone size: few; J gene: TRBJ1-1
CDR3 DNA: TGCAGTGCGTCCTACAAGGAAGAGACCCAGTACTTC; CDR3 protein: CSASYKEETQYF; V gene: TRBV20-1; D gene: .; clone size: .; J gene: TRBJ2-5
CDR3 DNA: TGTGCCAGCGAAACTGAAGCTAGCGGGGCCCAAGAGACCCAGTACTTC; CDR3 protein: CASETEASGAQETQYF; V gene: TRBV7-2; D gene: TRBD2; clone size: few; J gene: TRBJ2-5
CDR3 DNA: TGTGCCAGCAGCTTGGGGGTCTCCTATAATTCACCCCTCCACTTT; CDR3 protein: CASSLGVSYNSPLHF; V gene: TRBV5-4; D gene: .; clone size: .; J gene: TRBJ1-6
CDR3 DNA: TGTGCCAGCAGCCAAGACGCCTATGGCTACACCTTC; CDR3 protein: CASSQDAYGYTF; V gene: TRBV4-2; D gene: .; clone size: .; J gene: TRBJ1-2
CDR3 DNA: TGTGCCAGCCGCCGCTCCACTGAAGCTTTCTTT; CDR3 protein: CASRRSTEAFF; V gene: TRBV6-5; D gene: .; clone size: .; J gene: TRBJ1-1